This paragraph covers one T cell receptor beta chain sequence. This sample's time point: pretreatment peripheral blood. Profiled with immunoSEQ multiplex PCR; TCRdb holds only in-frame clones, not every one. The data contain over 75,000 clones, around 90% of them seen just once; the ten biggest clones take up 0.85% to 1%. This specimen comes from a study of PD-L1 blockade in urothelial cancer. This material consisted of PBMCs, taken around atezolizumab (anti-PD-L1) treatment. This receptor was obtained from a woman of 80 years or more with urothelial cancer.

This CDR3 reads CASSLLLAGATGELFF. CDR3 in DNA: TGTGCCAGCAGCTTACTACTAGCGGGAGCCACCGGGGAGCTGTTTTTT. The chain recombines TRBV11-3 with TRBJ2-2, with 11 bases that match TRBD2. Germline CDR1 is SGHNT and CDR2 is YENEEA. V shed 2 bases and J 4 bases; nucleotides not matched to a gene: 3. The CDR3 is made up of 16 amino acids. The variable domain in full, with the rest retrieved from reference TRBV11-3 and TRBJ2-2, is EAGVVQSPRYKIIEKKQPVAFWCNPISGHNTLYWYLQNLGQGPELLIRYENEEAVDDSQLPKDRFSAERLKGVDSTLKIQPAELGDSAVYLCASSLLLAGATGELFFGEGSRLTVL.